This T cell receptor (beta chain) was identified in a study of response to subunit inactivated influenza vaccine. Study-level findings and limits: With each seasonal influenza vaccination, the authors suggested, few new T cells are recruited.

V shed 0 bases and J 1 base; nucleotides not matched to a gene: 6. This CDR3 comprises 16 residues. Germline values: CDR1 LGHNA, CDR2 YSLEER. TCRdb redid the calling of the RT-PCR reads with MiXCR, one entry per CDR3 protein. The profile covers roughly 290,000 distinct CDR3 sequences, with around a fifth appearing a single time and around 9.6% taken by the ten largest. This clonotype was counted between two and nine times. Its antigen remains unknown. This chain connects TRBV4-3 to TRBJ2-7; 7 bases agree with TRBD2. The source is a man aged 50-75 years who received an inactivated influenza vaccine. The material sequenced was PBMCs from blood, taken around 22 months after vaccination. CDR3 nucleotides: TGCGCCAGCAGCCAAGATTCCATCGGGGGGTCCTACGAGCAGTACTTC. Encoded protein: CASSQDSIGGSYEQYF.